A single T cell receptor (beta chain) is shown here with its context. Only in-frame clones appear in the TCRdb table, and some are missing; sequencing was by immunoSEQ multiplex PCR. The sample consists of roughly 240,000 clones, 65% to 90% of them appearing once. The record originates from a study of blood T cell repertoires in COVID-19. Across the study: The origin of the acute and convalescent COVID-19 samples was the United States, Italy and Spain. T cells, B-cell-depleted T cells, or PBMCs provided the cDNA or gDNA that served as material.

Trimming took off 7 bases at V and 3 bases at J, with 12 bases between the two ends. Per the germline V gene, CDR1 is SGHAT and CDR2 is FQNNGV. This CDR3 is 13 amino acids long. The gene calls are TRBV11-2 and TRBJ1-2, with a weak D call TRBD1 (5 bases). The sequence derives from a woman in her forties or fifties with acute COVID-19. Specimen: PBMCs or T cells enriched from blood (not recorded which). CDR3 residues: CASTQQVDYGYTF. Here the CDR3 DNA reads TGTGCCAGCACTCAACAGGTCGACTATGGCTACACCTTC. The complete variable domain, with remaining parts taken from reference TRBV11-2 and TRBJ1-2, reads EAGVAQSPRYKIIEKRQSVAFWCNPISGHATLYWYQQILGQGPKLLIQFQNNGVVDDSQLPKDRFSAERLKGVDSTLKIQPAKLEDSAVYLCASTQQVDYGYTFGSGTRLTVV.